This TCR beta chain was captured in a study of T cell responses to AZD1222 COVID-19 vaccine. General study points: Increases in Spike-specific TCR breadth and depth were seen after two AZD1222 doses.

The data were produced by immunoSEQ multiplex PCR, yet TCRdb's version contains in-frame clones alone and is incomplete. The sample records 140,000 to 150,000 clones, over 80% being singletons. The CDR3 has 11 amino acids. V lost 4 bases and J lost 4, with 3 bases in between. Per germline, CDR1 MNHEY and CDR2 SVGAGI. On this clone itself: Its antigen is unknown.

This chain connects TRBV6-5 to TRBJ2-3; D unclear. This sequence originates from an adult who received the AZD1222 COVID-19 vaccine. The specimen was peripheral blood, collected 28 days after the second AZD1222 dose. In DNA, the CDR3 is TGTGCCAGCAGTTTTGCAGATACGCAGTATTTT. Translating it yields CASSFADTQYF.